Presented here are 20 T cell receptor beta chains from one specimen sequenced in a study of blood T cell repertoires in COVID-19. Generated by immunoSEQ multiplex PCR, the TCRdb table keeps only in-frame clones and is missing some. The repertoire holds 400,000 to 550,000 clones, with around 89% as singletons. Sequences were obtained from peripheral blood. All receptors come from a woman aged 30 to 39 with acute or convalescent COVID-19.

The CDR3 DNA reads TGCGCCAGCAGCCACCGACAGGGTGTAAACTATGGCTACACCTTC. Its protein product is CASSHRQGVNYGYTF. This chain links TRBV4-1 with TRBJ1-2; TRBD1 aligns across 7 bases. The V gene's germline CDR1 is MGHRA and CDR2 YSYEKL. After removal of 3 bases from V and 2 bases from J, the junction contained 6 bases not matched to a gene. The CDR3 has 15 amino acids.

This sequence joins TRBV5-1 and TRBJ2-7, with D unresolved. This CDR3 region has 15 residues. The germline gives CDR1 SGHRS, CDR2 YFSETQ. Trimming cost V 4 bases and J 0 bases, with 14 bases left between them. In nucleotides, the CDR3 is TGCGCCAGCAGCCCCCGTCCAGGTCTCTCCTACGAGCAGTACTTC. Its protein product is CASSPRPGLSYEQYF. The variable domain in full, with the rest retrieved from reference TRBV5-1 and TRBJ2-7, is KAGVTQTPRYLIKTRGQQVTLSCSPISGHRSVSWYQQTPGQGLQFLFEYFSETQRNKGNFPGRFSGRQFSNSRSEMNVSTLELGDSALYLCASSPRPGLSYEQYFGPGTRLTVT.

The rearrangement links TRBV19 to TRBJ2-1, with a possible D match to TRBD2 (7 bases). CDR3 length: 15 amino acids. CDR1 and CDR2 from the germline V gene are LNHDA and SQIVND (reference sequence). V lost 8 bases, J lost 0 bases, and 14 bases lay in between. The CDR3 DNA sequence: TGTGCCAGTGGTGGCGGGGGCCGCTCCTACAATGAGCAGTTCTTC. Residues: CASGGGGRSYNEQFF.

This clone was seen a single time. The chain employs TRBV19 and TRBJ2-5, with 9 bases that match TRBD2. The J segment lost 2 bases and the V segment lost 1 base, leaving 8 bases of the junction unmatched. Germline lookup yields CDR1 LNHDA and CDR2 SQIVND (reference sequence). The CDR3 extends over 17 amino acids. The CDR3 nucleotides read TGTGCCAGTAGTATAGGTGGGCTAGCGGGGTCACAAGAGACCCAGTACTTC. Protein product: CASSIGGLAGSQETQYF.

V is TRBV4-1 and J is TRBJ1-2; 10 bases are a match to TRBD1. From germline, CDR1 is MGHRA and CDR2 YSYEKL. The CDR3 sequence is 15 residues long. Germline trimming cut 2 bases from V and 5 bases from J; bases unmatched to any gene: 5. In DNA form, the CDR3 reads TGCGCCAGCAGCCAAAGGGACAGGGGATTGTATGGCTACACCTTC. This translates into CASSQRDRGLYGYTF.

The chain links TRBV6-5 to TRBJ2-1, with 7 bases matching TRBD1. The CDR3 runs to 14 residues. Germline CDR1 is MNHEY and CDR2 is SVGAGI. The V segment lost 10 bases and the J segment 2 bases; nucleotides outside the gene matches: 8. The CDR3 spells CATDPGQTYNEQFF. In nucleotides, the CDR3 is TGTGCCACCGACCCGGGACAGACCTACAATGAGCAGTTCTTC.

This clone has only one observation. The chain employs TRBV24-1 and TRBJ2-5; TRBD1 matches at 7 bases. The germline V gene has CDR1 KGHDR and CDR2 SFDVKD. This CDR3 contains 13 residues. Trimming cost V 10 bases and J 5 bases; bases outside gene matches: 9. The CDR3 DNA is TGTGCCACAATGGACAGGTTTACGGAGACCCAGTACTTC. Translation gives CATMDRFTETQYF.

The DNA for the CDR3 is TGTGCCAGCAGCTTGGATGGGACACCCTATGGCTACACCTTC. The encoded protein is CASSLDGTPYGYTF. V gene TRBV5-5 combines with J gene TRBJ1-2, with D perhaps TRBD1 (6 bases). V was clipped by 0 bases and J by 4 bases, with 10 bases between them. CDR3 size: 14 residues. CDR1 and CDR2 from the germline V gene are SGHKS and YYEKEE (reference sequence).

The chain links TRBV19 to TRBJ2-2; 8 nucleotides line up with TRBD1. Losses at the gene ends were 3 bases for V and 1 base for J; bases not matched to a gene: 7. Germline V gives CDR1 LNHDA, CDR2 SQIVND (reference sequence). The CDR3 is 17 amino acids. The CDR3 loop is CASSIPGDRQNTGELFF. The CDR3 DNA sequence: TGTGCCAGTAGTATCCCGGGGGACAGGCAGAACACCGGGGAGCTGTTTTTT. Filled out from reference TRBV19 and TRBJ2-2, the complete variable domain reads DGGITQSPKYLFRKEGQNVTLSCEQNLNHDAMYWYRQDPGQGLRLIYYSQIVNDFQKGDIAEGYSVSREKKESFPLTVTSAQKNPTAFYLCASSIPGDRQNTGELFFGEGSRLTVL.

The chain couples TRBV6-1 to TRBJ2-3; 9 bases fit TRBD1. V dropped 3 bases and J dropped 3; count of bases not matched to a gene: 1. Germline CDR1 is MNHNS and CDR2 is SASEGT. The CDR3 covers 14 residues. CDR3 amino acids: CASSEGQGTDTQYF. DNA for the CDR3: TGTGCCAGCAGTGAGGGACAGGGAACAGATACGCAGTATTTT.

This chain connects TRBV5-4 to TRBJ1-2; unclear D gene. Germline lookup yields CDR1 SGHNT and CDR2 YYREEE (reference sequence). There are 13 residues in the CDR3. Trimming pared 4 bases from V and 2 bases from J, leaving 9 bases between. The CDR3 here is CASSPDGNYGYTF. The CDR3 nucleotides are TGTGCCAGCAGCCCCGACGGGAACTATGGCTACACCTTC.

This clone was found a few times. The chain carries TRBV10-3 and TRBJ1-2; 10 positions match TRBD1. V lost 10 bases and J lost 6; bases outside the gene matches: 8. Looked up from germline, CDR1 is ENHRY and CDR2 is SYGVKD. The CDR3 totals 13 residues. DNA for the CDR3: TGTGCCACCGGGACAGGGGTTTTGGATGGCTACACCTTC. This codes for CATGTGVLDGYTF.

The gene calls are TRBV6-6 and TRBJ2-7, with 9 bases identical to TRBD1. This CDR3 is built from 14 residues. V lost 6 bases and J lost 6; bases outside the gene matches: 9. Germline loops: CDR1 MNHNY, CDR2 SVGAGI (reference sequence). The CDR3 DNA sequence: TGTGCCAGCAGACTACAGGGGGCGATAGGCGAGCAGTACTTC. As protein: CASRLQGAIGEQYF.

V is TRBV5-1 and J is TRBJ2-6, with D possibly being TRBD1 (5 bases). The V and J ends lost 6 bases and 4 bases respectively, with 11 bases between them. Germline lookup yields CDR1 SGHRS and CDR2 YFSETQ. The CDR3 loop spans 14 amino acids. DNA of the CDR3: TGCGCCAGCACAGGGATTTCGGGGGCCAACGTCCTGACTTTC. Translating it yields CASTGISGANVLTF.

The V and J genes are TRBV27 and TRBJ1-5, with D unclear. Germline V gene sequence: CDR1 MNHEY, CDR2 SMNVEV (reference sequence). This CDR3 has 13 amino acids. With 8 bases removed from V and 2 bases from J, the gap between germline ends came to 10 bases. DNA for the CDR3: TGTGCCAGCGCGGGGATGGGCAATCAGCCCCAGCATTTT. Protein product: CASAGMGNQPQHF.

The V and J genes are TRBV5-1 and TRBJ2-5; tentatively, D is TRBD2 (6 bases). This CDR3 is 11 amino acids long. With 5 bases removed from V and 6 bases from J, the gap between germline ends came to 8 bases. Germline V lookup: CDR1 SGHRS, CDR2 YFSETQ. The CDR3 DNA follows: TGCGCCAGCAGGGAGGGGCAGACCCAGTACTTC. It encodes CASREGQTQYF.

Comments on this clone: At one boundary the junction diverges from the germline segment, which might be a read error. This chain links TRBV13 with TRBJ2-4; 9 positions match TRBD1. The CDR3 covers 13 residues. Germline CDR1 reads PRHDT; CDR2 reads FYEKMQ (reference sequence). The CDR3 is CASSLGTGNIQYF. CDR3 coding DNA: TGTGCCAGCAGCCTAGGGACAGGGAACATTCAGTACTTC.

The chain uses TRBV7-8 and TRBJ1-1; D ambiguous. V was trimmed by 2 bases and J by 2 bases, leaving 21 bases between them. The CDR3 spans 18 residues. Germline CDR1 reads SGHVS; CDR2 reads FQNEAQ. CDR3 nucleotides: TGTGCCAGCAGCTTAACCTTAGGAGGCTCAAACATAAACACTGAAGCTTTCTTT. This encodes CASSLTLGGSNINTEAFF.

The chain is built from TRBV7-9 and TRBJ2-2; no firm D call. The V end was cut by 3 bases, the J end by 1 base, with 15 bases between. The germline gives CDR1 SEHNR, CDR2 FQNEAQ (reference sequence). The CDR3 contains 17 residues. The CDR3 reads CASSFNPRLGNTGELFF. The CDR3 coding sequence is TGTGCCAGCAGCTTCAACCCGCGGTTAGGGAACACCGGGGAGCTGTTTTTT. The full variable domain, with the rest looked up from reference TRBV7-9 and TRBJ2-2, is DTGVSQNPRHKITKRGQNVTFRCDPISEHNRLYWYRQTLGQGPEFLTYFQNEAQLEKSRLLSDRFSAERPKGSFSTLEIQRTEQGDSAMYLCASSFNPRLGNTGELFFGEGSRLTVL.

The chain employs TRBV5-6 and TRBJ2-1; the D gene is possibly TRBD1 (5 bases). Deletions cut 2 bases from V and 9 bases from J, with 15 bases between. This CDR3 contains 14 residues. The V gene's germline CDR1 is SGHDT and CDR2 YYEEEE. The CDR3 loop is CASSLFVVGAEQFF. The CDR3 DNA is TGTGCCAGCAGCTTATTCGTAGTTGGGGCTGAGCAGTTCTTC.